The rows below give T cell receptor beta chains drawn from one sample of a study of blood T cells in healthy people across ages. TCRdb reanalysed the 5' RACE reads using MiXCR and keeps one entry per CDR3 protein. The sample shows almost 300,000 distinct CDR3 sequences, 25% to 30% of them seen only once. The sample taken for sequencing was blood. These receptors all come from a woman aged 70-85 years in good health. Both conserved end residues are part of each CDR3. Each record gives: D gene, clone size, J gene, V gene, CDR3 protein, CDR3 DNA. A D gene is named only where the DNA matches it firmly. Size is stated for part of the rows, as once, few or many counts, or as a class when the clone is expanded.

D gene: NA; clone size: few; J gene: TRBJ2-7; V gene: TRBV12-3/TRBV12-4; CDR3 protein: CASSPGGQTDGYEQYF; CDR3 DNA: TGTGCCAGCAGTCCCGGGGGTCAGACCGACGGCTACGAGCAGTACTTC
D gene: NA; clone size: NA; J gene: TRBJ2-1; V gene: TRBV4-3; CDR3 protein: CASSQEYRDWGREQFF; CDR3 DNA: TGCGCCAGCAGCCAAGAGTACAGGGATTGGGGTAGGGAGCAGTTCTTC
D gene: TRBD1; clone size: NA; J gene: TRBJ1-4; V gene: TRBV4-3; CDR3 protein: CASSPWGPGTGQKGSEKLFF; CDR3 DNA: TGCGCCAGCAGCCCCTGGGGCCCCGGGACAGGGCAGAAGGGGAGTGAAAAACTGTTTTTT
D gene: TRBD1; clone size: NA; J gene: TRBJ1-4; V gene: TRBV6-5; CDR3 protein: CASSYSTTGAHEKLFF; CDR3 DNA: TGTGCCAGCAGTTACTCGACGACAGGGGCACATGAAAAACTGTTTTTT
D gene: NA; clone size: NA; J gene: TRBJ1-2; V gene: TRBV19; CDR3 protein: CASSIDQQVYGYTF; CDR3 DNA: TGTGCCAGTAGTATAGACCAACAGGTCTATGGCTACACCTTC
D gene: NA; clone size: NA; J gene: TRBJ2-1; V gene: TRBV20-1; CDR3 protein: CSGAASYNEQFF; CDR3 DNA: TGCAGTGGGGCGGCCTCCTACAATGAGCAGTTCTTC
D gene: TRBD2; clone size: NA; J gene: TRBJ2-1; V gene: TRBV27; CDR3 protein: CASSLSGRGNEQFF; CDR3 DNA: TGTGCCAGCAGTCTTAGCGGGAGGGGGAATGAGCAGTTCTTC
D gene: NA; clone size: few; J gene: TRBJ2-7; V gene: TRBV6-2/TRBV6-3; CDR3 protein: CASGVSYEQYF; CDR3 DNA: TGTGCCAGCGGCGTCTCCTACGAGCAGTACTTC
D gene: NA; clone size: NA; J gene: TRBJ1-4; V gene: TRBV29-1; CDR3 protein: CSVEDGGDEKLFF; CDR3 DNA: TGCAGCGTTGAAGATGGGGGGGATGAAAAACTGTTTTTT
D gene: TRBD2; clone size: few; J gene: TRBJ2-3; V gene: TRBV29-1; CDR3 protein: CSVRSGGDTDTQYF; CDR3 DNA: TGCAGCGTTAGGAGCGGGGGGGACACAGATACGCAGTATTTT
D gene: NA; clone size: few; J gene: TRBJ2-7; V gene: TRBV29-1; CDR3 protein: CSVVAGNYEQYF; CDR3 DNA: TGCAGCGTTGTAGCAGGAAACTACGAGCAGTACTTC
D gene: NA; clone size: NA; J gene: TRBJ2-5; V gene: TRBV28; CDR3 protein: CASSDPPGETQYF; CDR3 DNA: TGTGCCAGCAGTGATCCACCAGGAGAGACCCAGTACTTC
D gene: NA; clone size: NA; J gene: TRBJ2-2; V gene: TRBV6-1; CDR3 protein: CASTAVAGELFF; CDR3 DNA: TGTGCCAGCACCGCTGTGGCCGGGGAGCTGTTTTTT
D gene: TRBD2; clone size: few; J gene: TRBJ2-1; V gene: TRBV12-3/TRBV12-4; CDR3 protein: CASSGDGGNEQFF; CDR3 DNA: TGTGCCAGCAGTGGGGACGGGGGGAATGAGCAGTTCTTC
D gene: TRBD1; clone size: few; J gene: TRBJ1-6; V gene: TRBV5-1; CDR3 protein: CASSLAFGNSGQGFSPLHF; CDR3 DNA: TGCGCCAGCAGCTTGGCCTTCGGCAATTCGGGACAGGGGTTCTCACCCCTCCACTTT
D gene: TRBD1; clone size: NA; J gene: TRBJ2-5; V gene: TRBV29-1; CDR3 protein: CSVRWGQGGGETQYF; CDR3 DNA: TGCAGCGTCCGATGGGGACAGGGTGGAGGCGAGACCCAGTACTTC
D gene: NA; clone size: NA; J gene: TRBJ1-6; V gene: TRBV7-2; CDR3 protein: CASSFGQSYSPLHF; CDR3 DNA: TGTGCCAGCAGCTTTGGACAGAGTTATTCACCCCTCCACTTT
D gene: NA; clone size: NA; J gene: TRBJ2-3; V gene: TRBV7-2; CDR3 protein: CASSLAGQRSDTQYF; CDR3 DNA: TGTGCCAGCAGCTTAGCTGGACAGAGGAGTGATACGCAGTATTTT
D gene: NA; clone size: few; J gene: TRBJ1-6; V gene: TRBV28; CDR3 protein: CASSLPTVNNSPLHF; CDR3 DNA: TGTGCCAGCAGTTTGCCCACAGTAAATAATTCACCCCTCCACTTT
D gene: NA; clone size: NA; J gene: TRBJ2-3; V gene: TRBV7-2; CDR3 protein: CASRSPGPSTDTQYF; CDR3 DNA: TGTGCCAGCAGGTCTCCCGGACCCTCCACAGATACGCAGTATTTT